This is a list of T cell receptor beta chains from one sample in a study of Tregs in tolerant kidney transplant recipients. Produced via immunoSEQ multiplex PCR; TCRdb's table is partial and in-frame only. Counted here are hundreds of thousands of clones, 80% to 85% occurring once; the ten biggest clones make up under 0.65%. The source material was CD4+ T cells from blood. The receptors shown here come from a human donor in good health. Each CDR3 is given with its conserved first and last residue. A D gene is named only where the DNA matches it firmly. The listing skips clone size in some rows; elsewhere it reads once, few, many or a size class.

TRBV7-2	.	.	TRBJ1-6	CASSLDRPSRAPLHF	TGTGCCAGCAGCTTGGACCGACCCAGCCGGGCACCCCTCCACTTT
TRBV27	.	.	TRBJ1-5	CASSLNRAQPQHF	TGTGCCAGCAGTTTAAACAGGGCTCAGCCCCAGCATTTT
TRBV5-8	.	.	TRBJ1-3	CASSTGRIPSGNTIYF	TGTGCCAGCAGCACCGGTCGGATCCCTTCTGGAAACACCATATATTTT
TRBV19	few	TRBD2	TRBJ2-1	CASSVLAGGNNEQFF	TGTGCCAGTAGTGTCTTAGCGGGAGGCAACAATGAGCAGTTCTTC
TRBV7-7	.	TRBD2	TRBJ2-3	CASSLAGAGDTQYF	TGTGCCAGCAGCTTAGCGGGAGCGGGGGATACGCAGTATTTT
TRBV18	few	.	TRBJ1-5	CASSPSGAKYNQPQHF	TGTGCCAGCTCACCTTCGGGGGCGAAATACAATCAGCCCCAGCATTTT
TRBV9	.	.	TRBJ2-5	CASSVSTGLGTQYF	TGTGCCAGCAGCGTATCGACAGGTTTGGGGACCCAGTACTTC
TRBV18	.	TRBD1	TRBJ1-2	CASSSKQGNYGYTF	TGTGCCAGCTCATCCAAACAGGGGAACTATGGCTACACCTTC
TRBV7-6	.	.	TRBJ1-1	CASSLAAEEAFF	TGTGCCAGCAGCTTAGCGGCAGAAGAAGCTTTCTTT
TRBV19	.	TRBD1	TRBJ1-5	CASSRGTGGSNQPQHF	TGTGCCAGTAGTAGGGGGACAGGGGGTAGCAATCAGCCCCAGCATTTT
TRBV7-3	.	TRBD1	TRBJ2-5	CASSVGQKETQYF	TGTGCCAGCAGCGTGGGACAGAAAGAGACCCAGTACTTC
TRBV6-5	.	TRBD1	TRBJ2-5	CASSAYRGIVETQYF	TGTGCCAGCAGTGCCTACAGGGGAATCGTGGAGACCCAGTACTTC
TRBV1	.	.	TRBJ2-1	CTSSQERLLNRGRSFLNEQFF	TGCACCAGCAGCCAAGAACGACTACTTAACCGGGGGAGATCCTTTCTCAATGAGCAGTTCTTC
TRBV5-1	.	.	TRBJ2-5	CASSVLAGDRETQYF	TGCGCCAGCAGCGTATTAGCGGGGGACAGGGAGACCCAGTACTTC
TRBV6-5	.	.	TRBJ2-7	CASSYSGTNYEQYF	TGTGCCAGCAGTTACTCGGGGACAAACTACGAGCAGTACTTC
TRBV5-1	once	.	TRBJ2-5	CASSNLKETQYF	TGCGCCAGCAGCAACTTAAAAGAGACCCAGTACTTC
TRBV15	.	TRBD1	TRBJ1-2	CATSRPGQELGGYTF	TGTGCCACCAGCAGACCGGGACAGGAATTGGGGGGCTACACCTTC
TRBV29-1	.	TRBD2	TRBJ2-7	CSVDGLAGVSQEQYF	TGCAGCGTTGATGGACTAGCGGGAGTGTCCCAGGAGCAGTACTTC
TRBV5-1	.	.	TRBJ2-7	CASSLTTGYSYEQYF	TGCGCCAGCAGCCTTACTACAGGGTACTCCTACGAGCAGTACTTC
TRBV30	.	TRBD1	TRBJ2-1	CAWGGGQGEQFF	TGTGCCTGGGGCGGAGGACAGGGGGAGCAGTTCTTC
TRBV5-1	.	TRBD1	TRBJ2-7	CASSLQGVDYEQYF	TGCGCCAGCAGCTTGCAGGGGGTTGACTACGAGCAGTACTTC
TRBV6-1	few	TRBD1	TRBJ1-1	CASSEQQGAYTEAFF	TGTGCCAGCAGTGAACAACAGGGGGCATACACTGAAGCTTTCTTT
TRBV5-1	.	TRBD1	TRBJ1-1	CASSGQEGIGEAFF	TGCGCCAGCAGCGGACAGGAGGGAATTGGTGAAGCTTTCTTT
TRBV14	.	.	TRBJ1-6	CASSLRGASNSPLHF	TGTGCCAGCAGCCTACGGGGGGCAAGTAATTCACCCCTCCACTTT
TRBV7-8	.	.	TRBJ2-7	CASSLDLPYEQYF	TGTGCCAGCAGCTTGGACTTACCCTACGAGCAGTACTTC
TRBV7-9	.	.	TRBJ2-7	CASRISGTHSYEQYF	TGTGCCAGCAGGATCTCCGGGACGCATTCCTACGAGCAGTACTTC